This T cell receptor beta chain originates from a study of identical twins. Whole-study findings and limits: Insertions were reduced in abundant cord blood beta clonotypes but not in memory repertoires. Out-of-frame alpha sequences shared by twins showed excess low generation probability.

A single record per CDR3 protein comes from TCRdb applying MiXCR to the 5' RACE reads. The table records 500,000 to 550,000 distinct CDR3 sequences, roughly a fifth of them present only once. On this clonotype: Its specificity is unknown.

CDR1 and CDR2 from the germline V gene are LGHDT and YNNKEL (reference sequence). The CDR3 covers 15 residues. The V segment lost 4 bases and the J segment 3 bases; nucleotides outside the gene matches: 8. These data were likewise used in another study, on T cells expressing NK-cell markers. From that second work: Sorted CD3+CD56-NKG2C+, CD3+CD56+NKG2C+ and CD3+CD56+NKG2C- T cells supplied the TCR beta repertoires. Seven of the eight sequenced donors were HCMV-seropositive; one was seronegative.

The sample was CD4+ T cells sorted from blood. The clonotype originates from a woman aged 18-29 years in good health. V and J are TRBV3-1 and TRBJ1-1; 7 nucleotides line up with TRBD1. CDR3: CASSPEQGWDTEAFF. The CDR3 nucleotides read TGTGCCAGCAGCCCGGAACAGGGGTGGGACACTGAAGCTTTCTTT.